The rows below give T cell receptor beta chains drawn from one sample of a study of beta chain features in type 1 diabetes. Here immunoSEQ multiplex PCR was the method, and the copy in TCRdb shows in-frame clones only, minus some. Here the sample spans 600,000 to 700,000 clones, roughly 12% being singletons. The sequencing input was naive CD4+ T cells from blood. Receptor source: a man younger than 35 with type 1 diabetes. Each CDR3 is given with its conserved first and last residue. The D gene is left open where the match is weak. For some rows the clone size is stated as once, few or many, or as a class when expanded; others skip it.

TRBJ2-7,.,TRBV7-8,.,CASSPDYEQYF,TGTGCCAGCAGCCCGGACTACGAGCAGTACTTC
TRBJ2-5,.,TRBV6-5,TRBD2,CASTSGTTQGETQYF,TGTGCCAGCACCTCCGGGACTACCCAGGGAGAGACCCAGTACTTC
TRBJ1-1,.,TRBV2,.,CASSTPTEAFF,TGTGCCAGCAGTACCCCCACTGAAGCTTTCTTT
TRBJ2-2,few,TRBV4-2,.,CASSQERLANTGELFF,TGTGCCAGCAGCCAAGAACGGCTCGCGAACACCGGGGAGCTGTTTTTT
TRBJ1-1,few,TRBV28,TRBD1,CASSSDRDNPEAFF,TGTGCCAGCAGTTCCGACAGGGATAATCCTGAAGCTTTCTTT
TRBJ2-2,.,TRBV30,.,CAWSVVLHGELFF,TGTGCCTGGAGTGTAGTCCTCCACGGGGAGCTGTTTTTT
TRBJ2-6,few,TRBV2,.,CASSEGLSGANVLTF,TGTGCCAGCAGTGAAGGGCTCTCTGGGGCCAACGTCCTGACTTTC
TRBJ1-1,few,TRBV5-1,.,CASSLGALNTEAFF,TGCGCCAGCAGCTTGGGGGCCCTTAACACTGAAGCTTTCTTT
TRBJ2-7,few,TRBV19,TRBD1,CASSSSTGGTSYEQYF,TGTGCCAGTAGTTCCTCAACAGGGGGGACCTCCTACGAGCAGTACTTC
TRBJ2-1,few,TRBV30,.,CAWSRYNEQFF,TGTGCCTGGAGTCGGTACAATGAGCAGTTCTTC
TRBJ2-2,.,TRBV5-1,.,CASSWDLRTGELFF,TGCGCCAGCAGCTGGGACCTTAGGACCGGGGAGCTGTTTTTT